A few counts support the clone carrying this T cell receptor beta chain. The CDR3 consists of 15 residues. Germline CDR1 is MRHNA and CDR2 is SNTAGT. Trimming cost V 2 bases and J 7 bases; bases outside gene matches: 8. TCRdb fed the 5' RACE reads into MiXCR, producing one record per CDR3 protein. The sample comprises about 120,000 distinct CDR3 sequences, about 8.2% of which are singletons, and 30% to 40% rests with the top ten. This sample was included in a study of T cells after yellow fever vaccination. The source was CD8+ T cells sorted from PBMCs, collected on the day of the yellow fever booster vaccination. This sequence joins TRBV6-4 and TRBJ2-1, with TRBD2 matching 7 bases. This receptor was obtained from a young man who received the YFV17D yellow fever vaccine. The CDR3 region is CASSDGAGESNEQFF. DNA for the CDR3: TGTGCCAGCAGTGACGGGGCGGGGGAGTCAAATGAGCAGTTCTTC.